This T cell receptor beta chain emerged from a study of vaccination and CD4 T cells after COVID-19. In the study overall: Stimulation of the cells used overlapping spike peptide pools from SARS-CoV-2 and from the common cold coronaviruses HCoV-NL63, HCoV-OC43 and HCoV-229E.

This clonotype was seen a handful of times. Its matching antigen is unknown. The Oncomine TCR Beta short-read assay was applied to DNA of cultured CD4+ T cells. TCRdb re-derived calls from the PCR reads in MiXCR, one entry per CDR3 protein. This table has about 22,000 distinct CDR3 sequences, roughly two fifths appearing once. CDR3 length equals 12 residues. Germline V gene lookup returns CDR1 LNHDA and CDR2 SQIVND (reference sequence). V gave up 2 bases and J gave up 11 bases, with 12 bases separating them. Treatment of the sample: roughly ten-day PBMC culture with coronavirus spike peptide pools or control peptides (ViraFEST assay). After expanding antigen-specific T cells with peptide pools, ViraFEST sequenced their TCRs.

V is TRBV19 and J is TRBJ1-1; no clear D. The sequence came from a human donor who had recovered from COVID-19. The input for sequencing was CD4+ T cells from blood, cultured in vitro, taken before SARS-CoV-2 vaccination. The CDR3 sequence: CASSITESAAFF. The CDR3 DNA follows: TGTGCCAGTAGTATAACAGAATCCGCTGCTTTCTTT. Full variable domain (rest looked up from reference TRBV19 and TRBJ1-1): DGGITQSPKYLFRKEGQNVTLSCEQNLNHDAMYWYRQDPGQGLRLIYYSQIVNDFQKGDIAEGYSVSREKKESFPLTVTSAQKNPTAFYLCASSITESAAFFGQGTRLTVV.